Here is one T cell receptor (beta chain) with its context. No antigen is known for it. This entry comes from a study of T cell responses to AZD1222 COVID-19 vaccine. Samples with a second dose at about 4 or about 12 weeks were pooled together. Study-wide results and caveats: Donors in the cohort were predominantly white British and more often female, and clonal diversity was possibly underestimated.

Only in-frame clones appear in the TCRdb table, and some are missing; sequencing was by immunoSEQ multiplex PCR. The top ten hold just over 3.5% of the sample, which has 110,000 or so clones, 85% to 90% seen once. The CDR3 sequence is 15 residues long. Germline lookup yields CDR1 LNHDA and CDR2 SQIVND (reference sequence). The germline V and J ends were trimmed by 6 bases and 10 bases, with 22 bases remaining between them. Source: peripheral blood, taken 28 days after the second AZD1222 dose. This sequence was found in an adult who received the AZD1222 COVID-19 vaccine. The chain couples TRBV19 to TRBJ2-1; D perhaps matches TRBD1 (6 bases). In DNA, the CDR3 is TGTGCCAGTAGCAGGGGCGGCGGACAGTGGATAGAGCAGTTCTTC. Protein product: CASSRGGGQWIEQFF.